The rows below give T cell receptor beta chains drawn from one sample of a study of shared clonotypes between healthy human individuals. Measured with immunoSEQ multiplex PCR; TCRdb has only the in-frame clones, and not every one. The repertoire holds about a million clones, with around 76% as singletons. The sample taken for sequencing was memory CD4+ T cells sorted from blood. Receptors originate from a man aged 18 to 35 in good health. CDR3s include the opening cysteine and the closing phenylalanine or tryptophan. Fields, in order: J gene, V gene, D gene, CDR3 DNA, CDR3 protein. D genes are given only for firm matches.

TRBJ1-1 | TRBV29-1 | TRBD1 | TGCAGCGTTGAACAGGGGGTGGTTACTGAAGCTTTCTTT | CSVEQGVVTEAFF
TRBJ2-7 | TRBV30 | . | TGTGCCTGGAGTGTTTCGCGGGGAGACTCCTACGAGCAGTACTTC | CAWSVSRGDSYEQYF
TRBJ2-7 | TRBV7-9 | TRBD1 | TGTGCCAGCAGCCGGGACAGCCTGGAGCAGTACTTC | CASSRDSLEQYF
TRBJ1-2 | TRBV5-4 | . | TGTGCCAGCAGCTTTGGTGACAGAGACTATGGCTACACCTTC | CASSFGDRDYGYTF
TRBJ2-3 | TRBV5-6 | TRBD1 | TGTGCCAGCAGCTTGGTAGGGACAGGGTCCGATACGCAGTATTTT | CASSLVGTGSDTQYF
TRBJ1-1 | TRBV7-9 | TRBD1 | TGTGCCAGTGGGCCCGGGACAGGGGACACTGAAGCTTTCTTT | CASGPGTGDTEAFF
TRBJ2-1 | TRBV7-9 | TRBD2 | TGTGCCAGCAGCCCCCAGGTGGGGGGGTCCGGTTCGAATGAGCAGTTCTTC | CASSPQVGGSGSNEQFF
TRBJ2-7 | TRBV7-3 | TRBD1 | TGTGCCAGCAGCTTCGCAGGGGGAAACGAGCAGTACTTC | CASSFAGGNEQYF
TRBJ2-2 | TRBV5-1 | TRBD1 | TGCGCCAGTACTACCGGGACAGGGTACACCGGGGAGCTGTTTTTT | CASTTGTGYTGELFF
TRBJ2-3 | TRBV30 | . | TGTGCCTGGAGTGTTCCCCCAGATACGCAGTATTTT | CAWSVPPDTQYF